These 8 T cell receptor beta chains were all obtained from the same sample, sequenced in a study of T cell responses to AZD1222 COVID-19 vaccine. The protocol was immunoSEQ multiplex PCR, while the TCRdb copy is restricted to in-frame clones and leaves out a portion. Found here are more than 70,000 clones, about 92% of them singletons; the top ten hold approximately 4.2%. Material: peripheral blood, obtained on day 0 of AZD1222 vaccination. All receptors derive from an adult in good health.

The chain combines TRBV28 with TRBJ2-2; D remains ambiguous. V was clipped by 5 bases and J by 7 bases, with 11 bases between them. The CDR3 totals 13 residues. Germline CDR1 is MDHEN and CDR2 is SYDVKM. CDR3 sequence (DNA): TGTGCCAGCAGTCCTATATTGAGCGGGGAGCTGTTTTTT. Residues: CASSPILSGELFF.

The chain employs TRBV2 and TRBJ2-2; 7 nucleotides match TRBD1. The germline V gene encodes CDR1 SNHLY and CDR2 FYNNEI. The V and J ends lost 8 bases and 2 bases, in that order; junction bases with no gene match: 5. This CDR3 has 14 residues. CDR3 sequence: CASFGTVNTGELFF. CDR3 DNA sequence: TGTGCCAGCTTCGGGACAGTTAACACCGGGGAGCTGTTTTTT.

DNA for the CDR3: TGTGCCTCACAGGGTATAGGGTGGGGCACAGATACGCAGTATTTT. This sequence encodes CASQGIGWGTDTQYF. The genes are TRBV6-5 and TRBJ2-3; tentative D call: TRBD1 (6 bases). The CDR3 consists of 15 residues. Trimming stripped 11 bases from V and 1 base from J, with 19 bases between. Germline loops: CDR1 MNHEY, CDR2 SVGAGI.

V is TRBV30 and J is TRBJ1-5, with D unresolved. V dropped 2 bases and J dropped 1 base, with 21 bases sitting between them. This CDR3 is built from 18 residues. Germline-derived CDR1 and CDR2 are GTSNPN and SVGIG (reference sequence). CDR3 protein: CAWSKGRLRVGSNQPQHF. The CDR3 DNA reads as TGTGCCTGGAGTAAGGGTCGTTTAAGAGTAGGGAGCAATCAGCCCCAGCATTTT.

This chain connects TRBV19 to TRBJ2-1, with TRBD2 matching 8 bases. Germline V gene lookup returns CDR1 LNHDA and CDR2 SQIVND (reference sequence). The CDR3 loop spans 13 amino acids. The V and J ends lost 5 bases and 11 bases, in that order; junction bases with no gene match: 8. CDR3 protein: CASSYGGRFKQFF. In nucleotides, the CDR3 is TGTGCCAGTAGTTATGGCGGGAGGTTTAAGCAGTTCTTC.

This clone was seen once. V usage is TRBV6-5 and J usage is TRBJ1-1; no firm D call. This CDR3 has 13 residues. V was clipped by 2 bases and J by 7 bases, with 11 bases between them. CDR1 and CDR2 from the germline V gene are MNHEY and SVGAGI. CDR3 nucleotides: TGTGCCAGCAGTTACGGTGGGAAAAGTGAAGCTTTCTTT. It translates to CASSYGGKSEAFF.

The rearrangement uses TRBV7-2 and TRBJ1-3; no clear D. CDR3 length: 17 residues. CDR1 is SGHTA, CDR2 FQGNSA, per germline. Trimming removed 5 bases from V and 0 bases from J, with 17 bases in between. The CDR3 region is CASSPWEGLVSGNTIYF. For the CDR3, the DNA is TGTGCCAGCAGCCCCTGGGAAGGATTGGTCTCTGGAAACACCATATATTTT.

The V and J genes are TRBV30 and TRBJ1-6; the D is unclear. The germline gives CDR1 GTSNPN, CDR2 SVGIG (reference sequence). The CDR3 runs to 13 residues. The V gene lost 5 bases and the J gene lost 0 bases, with 5 bases spanning the gap. The CDR3 DNA follows: TGTGCCTGGCAGAGCTCCTATAATTCACCCCTCCACTTT. Its translation: CAWQSSYNSPLHF.